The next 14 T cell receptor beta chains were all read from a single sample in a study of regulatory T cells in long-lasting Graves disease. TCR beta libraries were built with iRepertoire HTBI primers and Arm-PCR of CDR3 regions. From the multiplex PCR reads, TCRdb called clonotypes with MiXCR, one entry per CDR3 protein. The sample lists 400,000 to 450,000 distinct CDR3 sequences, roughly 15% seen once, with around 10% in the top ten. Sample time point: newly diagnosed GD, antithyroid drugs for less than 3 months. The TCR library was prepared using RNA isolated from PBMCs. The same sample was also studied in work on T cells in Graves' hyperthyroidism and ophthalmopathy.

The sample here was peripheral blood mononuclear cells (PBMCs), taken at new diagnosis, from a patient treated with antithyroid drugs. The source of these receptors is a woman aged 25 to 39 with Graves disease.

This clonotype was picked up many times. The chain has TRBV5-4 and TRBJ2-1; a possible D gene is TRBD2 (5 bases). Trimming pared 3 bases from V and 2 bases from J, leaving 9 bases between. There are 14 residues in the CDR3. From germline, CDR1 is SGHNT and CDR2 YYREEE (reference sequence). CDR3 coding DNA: TGTGCCAGCAGCTCCGACGGGGCCTACAATGAGCAGTTCTTC. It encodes CASSSDGAYNEQFF.

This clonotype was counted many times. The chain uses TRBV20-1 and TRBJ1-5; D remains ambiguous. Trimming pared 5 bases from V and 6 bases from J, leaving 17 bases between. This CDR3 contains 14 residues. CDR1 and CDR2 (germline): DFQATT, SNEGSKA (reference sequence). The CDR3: CSASTGGFGQPQHF. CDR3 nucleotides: TGCAGTGCTTCCACGGGAGGGTTTGGTCAGCCCCAGCATTTT.

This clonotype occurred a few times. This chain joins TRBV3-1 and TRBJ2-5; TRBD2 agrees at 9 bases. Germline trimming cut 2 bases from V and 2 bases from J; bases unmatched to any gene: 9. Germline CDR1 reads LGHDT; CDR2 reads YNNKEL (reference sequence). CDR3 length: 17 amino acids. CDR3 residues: CASSQRGLAGEQETQYF. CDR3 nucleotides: TGTGCCAGCAGCCAACGGGGCTTAGCGGGAGAACAAGAGACCCAGTACTTC.

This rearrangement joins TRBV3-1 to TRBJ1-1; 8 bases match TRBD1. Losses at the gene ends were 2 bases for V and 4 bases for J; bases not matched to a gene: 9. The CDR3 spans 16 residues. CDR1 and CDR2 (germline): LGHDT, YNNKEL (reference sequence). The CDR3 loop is CASSQLGQGVGTEAFF. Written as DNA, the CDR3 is TGTGCCAGCAGCCAACTCGGACAGGGTGTCGGCACTGAAGCTTTCTTT.

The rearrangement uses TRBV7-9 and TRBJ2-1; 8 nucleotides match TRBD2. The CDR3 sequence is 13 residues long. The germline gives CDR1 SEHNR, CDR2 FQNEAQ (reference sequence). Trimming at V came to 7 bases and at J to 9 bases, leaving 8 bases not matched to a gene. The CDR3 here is CASNSGRGVEQFF. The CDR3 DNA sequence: TGTGCCAGCAACAGCGGGAGAGGAGTTGAGCAGTTCTTC.

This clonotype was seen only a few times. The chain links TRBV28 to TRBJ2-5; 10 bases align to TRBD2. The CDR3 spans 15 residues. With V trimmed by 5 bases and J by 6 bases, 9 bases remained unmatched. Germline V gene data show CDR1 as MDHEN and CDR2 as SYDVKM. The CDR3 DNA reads TGTGCCAGCAGTCTCGGAGGTAGCGGGAGGAAGACCCAGTACTTC. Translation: CASSLGGSGRKTQYF.

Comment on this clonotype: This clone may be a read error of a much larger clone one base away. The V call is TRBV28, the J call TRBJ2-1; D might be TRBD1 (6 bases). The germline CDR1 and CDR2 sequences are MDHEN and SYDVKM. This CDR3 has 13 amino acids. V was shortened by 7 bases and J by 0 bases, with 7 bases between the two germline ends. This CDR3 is CASMGASYNEQFF. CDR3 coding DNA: TGTGCCAGCATGGGGGCCTCCTACAATGAGCAGTTCTTC. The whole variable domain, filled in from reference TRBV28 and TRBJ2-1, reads DVKVTQSSRYLVKRTGEKVFLECVQDMDHENMFWYRQDPGLGLRLIYFSYDVKMKEKGDIPEGYSVSREKKERFSLILESASTNQTSMYLCASMGASYNEQFFGPGTRLTVL.

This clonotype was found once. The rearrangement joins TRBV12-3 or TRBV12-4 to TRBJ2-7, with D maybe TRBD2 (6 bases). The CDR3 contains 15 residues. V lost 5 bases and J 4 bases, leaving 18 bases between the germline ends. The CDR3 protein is CASSLQSGEVYEQYF. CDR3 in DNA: TGTGCCAGCAGTCTCCAATCGGGGGAGGTTTACGAGCAGTACTTC.

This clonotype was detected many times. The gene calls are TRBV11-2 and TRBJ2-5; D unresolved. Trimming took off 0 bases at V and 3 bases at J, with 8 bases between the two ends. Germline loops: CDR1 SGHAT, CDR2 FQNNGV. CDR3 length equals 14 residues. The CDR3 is CASSLEGGEETQYF. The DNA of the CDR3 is TGTGCCAGCAGCTTAGAGGGTGGGGAAGAGACCCAGTACTTC.

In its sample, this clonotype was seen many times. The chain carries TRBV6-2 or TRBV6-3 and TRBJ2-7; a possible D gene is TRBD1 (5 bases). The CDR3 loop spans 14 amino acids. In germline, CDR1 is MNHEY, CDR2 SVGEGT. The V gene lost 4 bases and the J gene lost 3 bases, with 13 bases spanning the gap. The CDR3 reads CASSSNRQNYEQYF. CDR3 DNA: TGTGCCAGCAGTTCAAACCGACAGAACTACGAGCAGTACTTC.

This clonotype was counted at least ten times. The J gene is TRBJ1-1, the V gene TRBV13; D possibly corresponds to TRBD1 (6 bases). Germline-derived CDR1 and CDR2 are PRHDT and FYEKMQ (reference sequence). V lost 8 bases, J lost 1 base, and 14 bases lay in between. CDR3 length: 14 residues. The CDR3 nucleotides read TGTGCCAGCTTAACAGGGACGGCGAACACTGAAGCTTTCTTT. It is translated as CASLTGTANTEAFF.

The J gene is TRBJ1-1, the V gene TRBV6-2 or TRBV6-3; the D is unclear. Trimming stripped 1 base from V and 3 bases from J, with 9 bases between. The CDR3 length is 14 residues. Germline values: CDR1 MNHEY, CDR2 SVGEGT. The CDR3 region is CASSYLDGDTEAFF. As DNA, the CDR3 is TGTGCCAGCAGTTACTTGGACGGAGACACTGAAGCTTTCTTT.

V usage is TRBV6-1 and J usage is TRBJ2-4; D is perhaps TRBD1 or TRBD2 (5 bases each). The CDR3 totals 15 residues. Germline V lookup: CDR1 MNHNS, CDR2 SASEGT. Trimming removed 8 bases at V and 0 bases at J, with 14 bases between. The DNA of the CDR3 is TGTGCCAGCCGGGACCACCGATTAGCCAAAAACATTCAGTACTTC. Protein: CASRDHRLAKNIQYF.

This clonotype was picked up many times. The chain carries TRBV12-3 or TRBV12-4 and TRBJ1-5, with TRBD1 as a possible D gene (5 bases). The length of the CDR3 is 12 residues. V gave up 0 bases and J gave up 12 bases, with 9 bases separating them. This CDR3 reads CASSLAVGDQHF. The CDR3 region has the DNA TGTGCCAGCAGTTTAGCCGTGGGGGACCAGCATTTT.